This note documents a single TCR beta chain sequence. Only in-frame clones appear in the TCRdb table, and some are missing; sequencing was by immunoSEQ multiplex PCR. Among about 380,000 clones listed, 95% were seen once. The source of the sample is a study of shared T cell receptors in the human thymus. This TCR came from a human donor. The sample consisted of thymocytes.

CDR3 residues: CASSASQTGTDYEKLFF. CDR3 nucleotides: TGTGCCAGCAGCGCTTCACAAACCGGGACAGATTATGAAAAACTGTTTTTT. The chain links TRBV9 to TRBJ1-4; TRBD1 agrees at 7 bases. The V gene's germline CDR1 is SGDLS and CDR2 YYNGEE. With V trimmed by 3 bases and J by 6 bases, 14 bases remained unmatched. The CDR3 sequence is 17 residues long.